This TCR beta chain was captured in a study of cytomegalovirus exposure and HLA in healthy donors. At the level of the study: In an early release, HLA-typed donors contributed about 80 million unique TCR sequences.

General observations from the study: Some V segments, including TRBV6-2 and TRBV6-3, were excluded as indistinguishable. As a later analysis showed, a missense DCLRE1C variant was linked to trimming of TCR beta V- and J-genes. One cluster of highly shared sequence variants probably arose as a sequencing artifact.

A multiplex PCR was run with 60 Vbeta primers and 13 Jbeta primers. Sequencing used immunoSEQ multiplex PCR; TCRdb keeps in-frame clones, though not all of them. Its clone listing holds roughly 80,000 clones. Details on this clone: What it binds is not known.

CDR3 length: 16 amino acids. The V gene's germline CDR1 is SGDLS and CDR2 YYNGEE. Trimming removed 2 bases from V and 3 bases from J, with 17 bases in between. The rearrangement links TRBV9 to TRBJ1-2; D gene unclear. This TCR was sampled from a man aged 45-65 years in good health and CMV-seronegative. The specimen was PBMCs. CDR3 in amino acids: CASSVSVGFRDYGYTF. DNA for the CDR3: TGTGCCAGCAGCGTTAGTGTCGGGTTCCGTGACTATGGCTACACCTTC.